This paragraph covers one T cell receptor (beta chain) sequence. This specimen comes from a study of T-cell reconstitution after alpha-beta-depleted transplantation in children. V lost 1 base to trimming and J lost 7 bases, with 10 bases between them. Germline V gene data show CDR1 as MNHEY and CDR2 as SVGAGI. The CDR3 totals 13 residues. During its preparation, the TCRbeta library received unique molecular identifiers. TCRdb called the PCR reads again in MiXCR, with one record for every CDR3 protein. The sample contains some 550,000 distinct CDR3 sequences, about a sixth of which appear only once. The chain is built from TRBV6-5 and TRBJ1-1; no clear D gene. The clonotype was recovered from a human donor who donated a stem cell graft to a child with acute lymphoblastic leukemia. The sequencing used PBMCs from the stem cell graft donor, collected from the stem cell graft. This chain's CDR3 is CASSYWERNEAFF. CDR3 nucleotides: TGTGCCAGCAGTTACTGGGAACGGAATGAAGCTTTCTTT.